This T cell receptor (beta chain) emerged from a study of T cells in Graves' hyperthyroidism and ophthalmopathy. Amplification targeted TCR beta CDR3 regions from RNA transcripts. First-round RT-PCR with HTBI primers amplified the TCR CDR3 region. TCRdb reanalysed the multiplex PCR reads using MiXCR and keeps one entry per CDR3 protein. The sample lists 250,000 to 300,000 distinct CDR3 sequences, about an eighth occurring once. Notes on the study in general: A model of 13 V-J features distinguished ophthalmopathy from stable hyperthyroidism.

Aged 18 to 65, the patients had hyperthyroidism that was newly diagnosed and had lasted under 2 months. Diagnoses were made from clinical symptoms, serum measures (thyroxine and TRAb), thyroid ultrasound and orbital computed tomography. This clonotype was detected ten times or more. The target antigen is unknown. The CDR3 covers 14 residues. V lost 2 bases, J lost 2 bases, and 10 bases lay in between. CDR1 and CDR2 from the germline V gene are MDHEN and SYDVKM. The V and J genes are TRBV28 and TRBJ2-7; no definite D call. The clonotype originates from a woman aged 40 to 55 with Graves' hyperthyroidism. Sequencing was performed on blood. CDR3 region: CASSLTNKAYEQYF. In nucleotides, the CDR3 is TGTGCCAGCAGTTTAACAAATAAGGCCTACGAGCAGTACTTC.